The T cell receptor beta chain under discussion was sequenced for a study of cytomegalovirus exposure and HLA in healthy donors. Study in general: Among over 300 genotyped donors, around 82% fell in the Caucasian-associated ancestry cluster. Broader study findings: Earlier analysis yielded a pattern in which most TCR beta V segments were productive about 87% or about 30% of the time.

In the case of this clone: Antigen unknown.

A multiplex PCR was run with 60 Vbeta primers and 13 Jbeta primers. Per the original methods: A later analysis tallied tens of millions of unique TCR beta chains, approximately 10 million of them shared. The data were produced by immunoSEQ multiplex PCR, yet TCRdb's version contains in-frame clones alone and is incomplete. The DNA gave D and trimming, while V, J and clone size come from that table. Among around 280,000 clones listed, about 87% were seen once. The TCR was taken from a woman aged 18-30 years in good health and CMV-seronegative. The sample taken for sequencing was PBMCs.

CDR3 nucleotides: TGTGCCAGCAGTCACGGGGGAGTCTACACTGAAGCTTTCTTT. It is translated as CASSHGGVYTEAFF. The chain combines TRBV13 with TRBJ1-1; D might be TRBD1 (5 bases). Germline-derived CDR1 and CDR2 are PRHDT and FYEKMQ (reference sequence). The CDR3 has 14 residues. V shed 6 bases and J shed 3 bases, with 14 bases lying between them.